This TCR beta chain originates from a study of cytomegalovirus exposure and HLA in healthy donors. This clone has only one observation. Its target is not known. Study findings and constraints: The authors later found TCR association rates varying by HLA locus, with DRB1 most and HLA-C fewest. Reportedly, TCR beta sequences accurately predicted HLA-A and HLA-B alleles in most subjects. In vitro checks showed that three CMV-associated chains really do target CMV antigens. Researchers left out some V segments, among them TRBV6-2 and TRBV6-3, as indistinguishable.

V lost 2 bases, J lost 0 bases, and 8 bases lay in between. CDR1 and CDR2 (germline): SNHLY, FYNNEI. The CDR3 runs 15 residues. PCR employed 60 Vbeta and 13 Jbeta primers. Repertoires were generated with immunoSEQ multiplex PCR, while TCRdb's copy carries only in-frame clones and drops some. The sample has 140,000 or so clones, around three quarters seen once; the top ten hold 2% to 2.5%. The sample consisted of PBMCs. V gene TRBV2 combines with J gene TRBJ1-3; D unresolved. This receptor was taken from a middle-aged man in good health and CMV-seronegative. In DNA form, the CDR3 reads TGTGCCAGCAGTGAATTGTCCAACTCTGGAAACACCATATATTTT. It is translated as CASSELSNSGNTIYF.